This TCR beta chain is from a study of blood T cell repertoires in COVID-19. It was during active infection that Seattle patients were enrolled and then longitudinally followed. The V gene end was trimmed by 6 bases and the J gene end by 1 base; junction bases not matched to a gene: 10. CDR1 and CDR2 (germline): MDHEN, SYDVKM. This CDR3 has 16 residues. Under the authors' procedure: How many nucleated cells were present was estimated from reference gene primer amplification. Produced via immunoSEQ multiplex PCR; TCRdb's table is partial and in-frame only. The V and J calls and the clone size are those of that table, but D and trimming were determined from the DNA. The table has 200,000 to 250,000 clones, around 86% seen once.

The sequencing input was peripheral blood. This TCR was recovered from a man aged 50-59 years with COVID-19, enrolled during active disease. V gene TRBV28 combines with J gene TRBJ2-3, with 7 positions matching TRBD2. The CDR3 is CASSPNRGGGTDTQYF. The DNA of the CDR3 is TGTGCCAGCAGCCCGAATCGTGGGGGGGGCACAGATACGCAGTATTTT. The whole variable domain, remainder taken from reference TRBV28 and TRBJ2-3, is DVKVTQSSRYLVKRTGEKVFLECVQDMDHENMFWYRQDPGLGLRLIYFSYDVKMKEKGDIPEGYSVSREKKERFSLILESASTNQTSMYLCASSPNRGGGTDTQYFGPGTRLTVL.